Presented here are 4 T cell receptor beta chains from one specimen sequenced in a study of T cell repertoires in cytomegalovirus infection. TCRdb reprocessed the reads with MiXCR, giving one entry per CDR3 protein. The sample shows around 450,000 distinct CDR3 sequences, 31% of them seen only once. Sequencing was performed on PBMCs. Receptors were obtained from a human donor in good health (CMV status not recorded). Some clones in this sample may be carry-over from other donors' samples.

This clonotype occurred many times. The chain couples TRBV6-2 or TRBV6-3 to TRBJ1-1; tentatively, D is TRBD1 (5 bases). V gave up 2 bases and J gave up 5 bases, with 9 bases separating them. Germline lookup yields CDR1 MNHEY and CDR2 SVGEGT. The CDR3 loop spans 13 amino acids. The CDR3: CASSYGARTEAFF. CDR3 coding DNA: TGTGCCAGCAGTTACGGGGCGCGGACTGAAGCTTTCTTT.

The CDR3 DNA follows: TGTGCCAGCAGCCCTGGTAGTAGGGGAGCAGATACGCAGTATTTT. Translation: CASSPGSRGADTQYF. V usage is TRBV12-3 or TRBV12-4 and J usage is TRBJ2-3; D tentatively fits TRBD1 or TRBD2 (5 bases each). Trimming removed 6 bases at V and 4 bases at J, with 17 bases between. This CDR3 comprises 15 residues.

The V and J genes are TRBV19 and TRBJ1-5; possible D gene TRBD1, 6 bases. There are 13 residues in the CDR3. V lost 4 bases to trimming and J lost 7 bases, with 11 bases between them. Germline V CDR1 and CDR2: LNHDA, SQIVND (reference sequence). This chain's CDR3 is CASSRTENQPQHF. Written as DNA, the CDR3 is TGTGCCAGTAGTAGGACAGAGAACCAGCCCCAGCATTTT. Variable domain in full (rest from reference TRBV19 and TRBJ1-5): DGGITQSPKYLFRKEGQNVTLSCEQNLNHDAMYWYRQDPGQGLRLIYYSQIVNDFQKGDIAEGYSVSREKKESFPLTVTSAQKNPTAFYLCASSRTENQPQHFGDGTRLSIL.

J is TRBJ1-2 and V is TRBV11-1; no clear D. Germline CDR1 SGHAT, CDR2 FQDESV (reference sequence). This CDR3 spans 15 amino acids. V shed 4 bases and J shed 6 bases, with 18 bases lying between them. The CDR3 sequence: CASSSSTDPSDGYTF. The CDR3 DNA reads TGTGCCAGCAGCTCCTCTACGGACCCCTCGGATGGCTACACCTTC.